This paragraph covers one TCR beta chain sequence. This specimen comes from a study of blood T cell repertoires in COVID-19. Overall study context: Italy, Spain and the United States were the sources of the convalescent and acute COVID-19 samples. In each case, the material was cDNA or gDNA derived from T cells, B-cell-depleted T cells, or PBMCs.

Trimming at V came to 0 bases and at J to 2 bases, leaving 8 bases not matched to a gene. The CDR3 is made up of 18 amino acids. Germline assignment: CDR1 KGHSH and CDR2 LQKENI. Sequenced by immunoSEQ multiplex PCR; TCRdb stores in-frame clones only, minus some. The table shows about 210,000 clones, with roughly nine tenths occurring only once. The chain combines TRBV18 with TRBJ2-1, with 9 bases that match TRBD2. The specimen sequenced was peripheral blood. This TCR derives from a man aged 25 to 40 with acute or convalescent COVID-19. CDR3 loop: CASSPPALRGGPYNEQFF. CDR3 sequence (DNA): TGTGCCAGCTCACCACCGGCGTTGCGGGGGGGCCCCTACAATGAGCAGTTCTTC. The full variable domain, with the rest looked up from reference TRBV18 and TRBJ2-1, is NAGVMQNPRHLVRRRGQEARLRCSPMKGHSHVYWYRQLPEEGLKFMVYLQKENIIDESGMPKERFSAEFPKEGPSILRIQQVVRGDSAAYFCASSPPALRGGPYNEQFFGPGTRLTVL.